The 7 T cell receptor beta chains below all came from one sample that was sequenced in a study of neurological immune-mediated disorders. One entry per CDR3 protein results from TCRdb running MiXCR on the 5' RACE reads. This table has 50,000 to 70,000 distinct CDR3 sequences, 2% to 2.5% appearing once. The source material was PBMCs. The receptors come from a man aged 50-59 years with multiple sclerosis.

In this sample, this clonotype turned up many times. V usage is TRBV7-3 and J usage is TRBJ2-7; D might be TRBD1 (5 bases). The germline V gene encodes CDR1 SGHTA and CDR2 FQGTGA. The CDR3 spans 13 residues. V lost 5 bases and J 5 bases, leaving 13 bases between the germline ends. The CDR3 nucleotides read TGTGCCAGCAGCCCCCAGGCAGGGCACGAGCAGTACTTC. This translates into CASSPQAGHEQYF.

The table lists this clonotype with many counts. The gene calls are TRBV7-2 and TRBJ2-3, with D possibly TRBD2 on 5 matching bases. In germline, CDR1 is SGHTA, CDR2 FQGNSA. V shed 5 bases and J shed 8 bases, with 11 bases lying between them. The CDR3 is made up of 12 amino acids. The CDR3 nucleotides are TGTGCCAGCAGCGCCCCGACTACTACGCAGTATTTT. Protein: CASSAPTTTQYF.

This clonotype was seen at least ten times. The chain employs TRBV7-6 and TRBJ2-6; D is ambiguous. CDR1 and CDR2 (germline): SGHVS, FNYEAQ. The CDR3 covers 16 residues. Trimming pared 1 base from V and 0 bases from J, leaving 7 bases between. The CDR3 region is CASSLGGVSGANVLTF. The CDR3, as DNA: TGTGCCAGCAGCTTAGGTGGGGTCTCTGGGGCCAACGTCCTGACTTTC.

This clonotype was seen many times. The rearrangement links TRBV27 to TRBJ2-7, with D unresolved. CDR3 length: 14 amino acids. Germline V gives CDR1 MNHEY, CDR2 SMNVEV (reference sequence). The V end was cut by 5 bases, the J end by 1 base, with 12 bases between. Here the CDR3 reads CASSSYRASYEQYF. CDR3 nucleotides: TGTGCCAGCAGTAGTTATAGGGCGTCCTACGAGCAGTACTTC.

Ten or more counts support this clonotype. The rearrangement joins TRBV5-1 to TRBJ2-3; D is undetermined. Germline CDR1 and CDR2: SGHRS and YFSETQ. CDR3 size: 14 residues. V gave up 1 base and J gave up 5 bases, with 11 bases separating them. In DNA, the CDR3 is TGCGCCAGCAGCTTGTCTCAGACGGGAGATACGCAGTATTTT. Its protein product is CASSLSQTGDTQYF.

This clonotype was counted ten times or more. The CDR3 region is CSAQLAGITDTQYF. The CDR3 DNA is TGCAGTGCTCAACTAGCGGGGATAACAGATACGCAGTATTTT. This chain links TRBV20-1 with TRBJ2-3, with TRBD2 matching over 10 bases. The germline V gene encodes CDR1 DFQATT and CDR2 SNEGSKA (reference sequence). With V trimmed by 5 bases and J by 3 bases, 5 bases remained unmatched. The CDR3 length is 14 residues.

This clonotype was observed many times. V and J are TRBV12-3 or TRBV12-4 and TRBJ2-1; the match to TRBD1 covers 12 bases. J gave up 8 bases and V 6 bases, and 8 bases lay outside the gene matches. This CDR3 region has 15 residues. DNA of the CDR3: TGTGCCAGCAGCCACCCGGGACAGGGGGCTGATGAGCAGTTCTTC. Protein product: CASSHPGQGADEQFF.